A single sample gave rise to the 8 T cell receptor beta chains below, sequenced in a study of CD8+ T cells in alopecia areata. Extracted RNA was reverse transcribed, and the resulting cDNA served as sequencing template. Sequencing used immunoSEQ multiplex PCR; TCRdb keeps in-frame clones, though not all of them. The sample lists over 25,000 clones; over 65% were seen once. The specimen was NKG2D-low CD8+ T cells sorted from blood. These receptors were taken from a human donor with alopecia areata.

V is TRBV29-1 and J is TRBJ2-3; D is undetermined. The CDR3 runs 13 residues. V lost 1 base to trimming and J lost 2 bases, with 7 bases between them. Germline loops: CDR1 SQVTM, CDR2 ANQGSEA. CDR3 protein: CSVEAQNTDTQYF. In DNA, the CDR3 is TGCAGCGTTGAAGCGCAGAACACAGATACGCAGTATTTT.

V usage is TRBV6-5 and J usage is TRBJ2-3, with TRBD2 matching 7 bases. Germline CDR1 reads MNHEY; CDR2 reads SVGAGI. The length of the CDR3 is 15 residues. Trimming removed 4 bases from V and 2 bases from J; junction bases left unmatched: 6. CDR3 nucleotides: TGTGCCAGCAGTTCCGTAGCGGGCCCCACAGATACGCAGTATTTT. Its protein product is CASSSVAGPTDTQYF.

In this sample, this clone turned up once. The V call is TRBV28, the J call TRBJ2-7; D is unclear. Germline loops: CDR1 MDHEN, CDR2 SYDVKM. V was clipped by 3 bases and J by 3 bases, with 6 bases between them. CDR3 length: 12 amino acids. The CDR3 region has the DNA TGTGCCAGCAGTTTCAGCCTCTACGAGCAGTACTTC. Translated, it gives CASSFSLYEQYF.

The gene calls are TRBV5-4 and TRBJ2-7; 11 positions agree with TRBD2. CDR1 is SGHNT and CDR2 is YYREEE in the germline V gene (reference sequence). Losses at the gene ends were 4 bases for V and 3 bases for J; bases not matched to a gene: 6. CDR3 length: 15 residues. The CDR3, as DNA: TGTGCCAGCAGCCCTAGACTAGCGGGGAACTACGAGCAGTACTTC. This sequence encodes CASSPRLAGNYEQYF.

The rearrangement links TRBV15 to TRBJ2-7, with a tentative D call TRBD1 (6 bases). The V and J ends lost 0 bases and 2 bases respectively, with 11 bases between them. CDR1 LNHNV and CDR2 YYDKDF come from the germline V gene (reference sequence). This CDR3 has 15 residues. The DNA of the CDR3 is TGTGCCACCAGCAGAGAATGGGACACTGCCTACGAGCAGTACTTC. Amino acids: CATSREWDTAYEQYF. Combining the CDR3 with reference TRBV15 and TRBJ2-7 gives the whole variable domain DAMVIQNPRYQVTQFGKPVTLSCSQTLNHNVMYWYQQKSSQAPKLLFHYYDKDFNNEADTPDNFQSRRPNTSFCFLDIRSPGLGDTAMYLCATSREWDTAYEQYFGPGTRLTVT.

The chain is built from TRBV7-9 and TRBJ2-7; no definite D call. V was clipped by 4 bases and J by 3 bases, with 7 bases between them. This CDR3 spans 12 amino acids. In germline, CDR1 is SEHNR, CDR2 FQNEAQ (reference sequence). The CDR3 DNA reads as TGTGCCAGCAGCTCCCTAGGCTACGAGCAGTACTTC. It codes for CASSSLGYEQYF.

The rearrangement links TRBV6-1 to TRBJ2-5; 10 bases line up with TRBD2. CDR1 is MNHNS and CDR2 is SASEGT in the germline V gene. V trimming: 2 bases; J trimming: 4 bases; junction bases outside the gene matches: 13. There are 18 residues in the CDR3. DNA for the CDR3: TGTGCCAGCAGTGAAAGGGGACTAGCGTTCGGTAGGGGAGAGACCCAGTACTTC. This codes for CASSERGLAFGRGETQYF.

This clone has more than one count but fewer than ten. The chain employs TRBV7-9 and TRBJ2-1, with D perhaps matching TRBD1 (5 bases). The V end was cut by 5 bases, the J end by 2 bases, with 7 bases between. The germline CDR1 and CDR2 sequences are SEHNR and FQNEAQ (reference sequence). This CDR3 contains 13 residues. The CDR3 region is CASSADTYNEQFF. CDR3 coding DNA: TGTGCCAGCAGCGCGGACACCTACAATGAGCAGTTCTTC.